This TCR beta chain was identified in a study of CD8+ T cells in alopecia areata. Study summary: Each day, treated patients took oral tofacitinib twice, at 5 to 10 mg per dose.

This clone has only a few counts. CDR3 length equals 13 residues. Trimming removed 1 base from V and 0 bases from J, with 6 bases in between. Per germline, CDR1 SQVTM and CDR2 ANQGSEA. Described treatment: oral pan-JAK inhibitor, 5-10 mg twice daily. TCR sequencing used cDNA made by reverse transcription of extracted RNA. This table comes from immunoSEQ multiplex PCR, and its TCRdb copy is limited to in-frame clones, with some not included. Among approximately 210,000 clones listed, more than 55% were seen once. The chain employs TRBV29-1 and TRBJ1-1; no reliable D call. The source of this sequence is a human donor with alopecia areata. Source: CD4+ T cells sorted from blood, taken at approximately week 50, from a patient treated with tofacitinib. This CDR3 is CSVEASVNTEAFF. For the CDR3, the DNA is TGCAGCGTTGAAGCATCTGTGAACACTGAAGCTTTCTTT. The full variable domain, in which reference TRBV29-1 and TRBJ1-1 provide the parts outside the CDR3, is SAVISQKPSRDICQRGTSLTIQCQVDSQVTMMFWYRQQPGQSLTLIATANQGSEATYESGFVIDKFPISRPNLTFSTLTVSNMSPEDSSIYLCSVEASVNTEAFFGQGTRLTVV.